This section outlines one T cell receptor (beta chain) sequence together with its context. Clones were sequenced by immunoSEQ multiplex PCR, and TCRdb holds only the in-frame ones, with some missing. The sample shows around 81,000 clones, almost 85% of them seen only once. The sample originates from a study of blood T cell repertoires in COVID-19. About the study: Samples of COVID-19 (acute and convalescent) were obtained from the United States, Italy and Spain.

This TCR derives from a human donor in a cohort sampled during active COVID-19. Sequenced: peripheral blood.

In DNA form, the CDR3 reads TGTGCCAGCAGCCAAAGAAGGGGCAGCCGTAACACTGAAGCTTTCTTT. It specifies CASSQRRGSRNTEAFF. The rearrangement uses TRBV3-1 (or the pseudogene TRBV3-2) and TRBJ1-1; D might be TRBD1 (5 bases). CDR1 is LGHDT, CDR2 YNNKEL, per germline (reference sequence). This CDR3 is built from 16 residues. V was clipped by 2 bases and J by 2 bases, with 15 bases between them.